This paragraph reports one TCR beta chain. What it binds is unknown. This sample was included in a study of cytomegalovirus exposure and HLA in healthy donors. Germline assignment: CDR1 SGDLS and CDR2 YYNGEE. The CDR3 is 15 residues long. Trimming stripped 0 bases from V and 1 base from J, with 7 bases between. PCR was performed using 60 Vbeta and 13 Jbeta primers. Per the original data handling: Counted up in a later analysis, unique TCR beta chains came to around 80 million, with around 10 million shared. Assay used: immunoSEQ multiplex PCR; TCRdb lists only in-frame clones, some missing. V and J calls and clone size are as listed in that table; D and trimming were resolved from the DNA. The sample lists around 130,000 clones, approximately 67% occurring once. Points from the study as a whole: Later analysis identified a missense DCLRE1C variant that was linked to TCR beta V- and J-gene trimming.

This chain uses TRBV9 with TRBJ2-2, with D perhaps matching TRBD2 (5 bases). The receptor comes from a woman between 55 and 75 years old in good health and CMV-seronegative. Material for sequencing was PBMCs. The CDR3 here is CASSVGGLNTGELFF. In DNA form, the CDR3 reads TGTGCCAGCAGCGTAGGAGGGTTGAACACCGGGGAGCTGTTTTTT.